A single sample is the source of the 32 T cell receptor beta chains below, sequenced in a study of cytomegalovirus exposure and HLA in healthy donors. The PCR made use of 60 Vbeta and 13 Jbeta primers. Sequenced by immunoSEQ multiplex PCR; TCRdb stores in-frame clones only, minus some. The sample lists 100,000 to 150,000 clones; 81% were seen once. What was sequenced was PBMCs. The source of these receptors is a woman aged 35 to 49 in good health and CMV-seronegative.

The chain has TRBV10-1 and TRBJ2-1; D possibly corresponds to TRBD2 (5 bases). The CDR3 loop spans 14 amino acids. V was trimmed by 2 bases and J by 0 bases, leaving 5 bases between them. Germline CDR1 is WNHNN and CDR2 is SYGVQD (reference sequence). The CDR3 loop is CASSEGSSYNEQFF. The DNA of the CDR3 is TGCGCCAGCAGTGAGGGGAGCTCCTACAATGAGCAGTTCTTC.

The CDR3 protein is CASSHDRASHYEQYF. CDR3 DNA: TGCGCCAGCAGCCACGACAGGGCCAGTCACTACGAGCAGTACTTC. The chain uses TRBV4-3 and TRBJ2-7; the match to TRBD1 covers 7 bases. This CDR3 has 15 residues. Germline CDR1 LGHNA, CDR2 YSLEER. Germline trimming cut 3 bases from V and 3 bases from J; bases unmatched to any gene: 8.

V is TRBV4-1 and J is TRBJ1-3; maybe TRBD1 (6 bases). This CDR3 is built from 15 residues. The germline V and J ends were trimmed by 1 base and 2 bases, with 9 bases remaining between them. In germline, CDR1 is MGHRA, CDR2 YSYEKL. CDR3 bases: TGCGCCAGCAGCCAAGTATGGACAGCTGGAAACACCATATATTTT. This codes for CASSQVWTAGNTIYF.

This chain links TRBV11-2 with TRBJ2-5; D is uncertain. The CDR3 totals 14 residues. Deletions cut 7 bases from V and 9 bases from J, with 21 bases between. Germline assignment: CDR1 SGHAT and CDR2 FQNNGV. CDR3 nucleotides: TGTGCCAGCACCTCCCTCGCGGCAGTTGGGTCCCAGTACTTC. Residues: CASTSLAAVGSQYF.

This clone was observed a single time. This chain uses TRBV7-9 with TRBJ2-3; D is unclear. The germline V gene encodes CDR1 SEHNR and CDR2 FQNEAQ (reference sequence). The length of the CDR3 is 14 residues. Trimming took 5 bases from V and 4 from J, leaving 13 bases between them. The CDR3 DNA follows: TGTGCCAGCAGCCCCGAAGCTTCGGCAGATACGCAGTATTTT. Amino acids: CASSPEASADTQYF.

The V and J genes are TRBV7-2 and TRBJ2-3; TRBD2 is a possible D gene (5 bases). This CDR3 has 15 amino acids. Germline assignment: CDR1 SGHTA and CDR2 FQGNSA. Trimming took off 5 bases at V and 1 base at J, with 13 bases between the two ends. In DNA, the CDR3 is TGTGCCAGCAGCCTCGGGGATAGCGGCACAGATACGCAGTATTTT. Residues: CASSLGDSGTDTQYF.

The rearrangement links TRBV6-6 to TRBJ1-1; D gene unclear. Germline lookup yields CDR1 MNHNY and CDR2 SVGAGI (reference sequence). V was shortened by 4 bases and J by 1 base, with 16 bases between the two germline ends. CDR3 length: 16 amino acids. In DNA form, the CDR3 reads TGTGCCAGCAGTTTCCCCCGACCACGGGGGAACACTGAAGCTTTCTTT. It encodes CASSFPRPRGNTEAFF.

This chain joins TRBV20-1 and TRBJ1-2; 9 positions match TRBD1. The germline CDR1 and CDR2 sequences are DFQATT and SNEGSKA (reference sequence). V lost 7 bases, J lost 8 bases, and 5 bases stayed unmatched. The CDR3 runs to 11 residues. This CDR3 reads CSETGGGGYTF. The CDR3 coding sequence is TGCAGTGAAACAGGGGGCGGGGGCTACACCTTC.

This clone was picked up one time. The gene calls are TRBV10-3 and TRBJ2-7; D gene unclear. This CDR3 comprises 15 residues. Trimming shortened V by 0 bases and J by 1 base, and 10 bases separated the two germline ends. Germline CDR1 and CDR2: ENHRY and SYGVKD. The CDR3 is CAISESAAPSYEQYF. CDR3 DNA sequence: TGTGCCATCAGTGAGTCTGCGGCGCCGTCCTACGAGCAGTACTTC.

V usage is TRBV27 and J usage is TRBJ2-1; 8 bases map to TRBD1. The CDR3 totals 16 residues. Germline assignment: CDR1 MNHEY and CDR2 SMNVEV (reference sequence). The trim removed 5 bases at V and 0 bases at J, leaving 6 bases unmatched. CDR3 region: CASSTRDRGSYNEQFF. Here the CDR3 DNA reads TGTGCCAGCAGTACACGCGACAGGGGCTCCTACAATGAGCAGTTCTTC.

The V gene is TRBV16, the J gene TRBJ1-3; 10 nucleotides match TRBD1. Germline CDR1 KGHSY, CDR2 FQNENV. The CDR3 has 15 amino acids. J lost 4 bases, V lost 2 bases, and 2 bases had no gene match. The CDR3 bases are TGTGCCAGCAGCCAAGGGACAGGGGACGGAAACACCATATATTTT. It is translated as CASSQGTGDGNTIYF.

The chain recombines TRBV11-2 with TRBJ2-7; possible D gene TRBD2, 6 bases. Germline CDR1 reads SGHAT; CDR2 reads FQNNGV. CDR3 length: 15 amino acids. The V gene lost 5 bases and the J gene lost 0 bases, with 14 bases spanning the gap. As DNA, the CDR3 is TGTGCCAGCAGCGGCGGGGCGGTTAGCTCCTACGAGCAGTACTTC. Protein sequence: CASSGGAVSSYEQYF.

Comment on this clone: The same CDR3 arises from other DNA sequences in this sample as well. This chain links TRBV7-2 with TRBJ1-5, with D possibly being TRBD1 (5 bases). CDR1 SGHTA and CDR2 FQGNSA come from the germline V gene. This CDR3 has 15 residues. Trimming took off 0 bases at V and 3 bases at J, with 9 bases between the two ends. CDR3 sequence reads: CASSLAGRVNQPQHF. The CDR3 DNA is TGTGCCAGCAGCTTAGCCGGCAGGGTCAATCAGCCCCAGCATTTT.

The chain combines TRBV18 with TRBJ1-1; 9 nucleotides align to TRBD1. The V and J ends lost 4 bases and 0 bases, in that order; junction bases with no gene match: 6. The germline V gene encodes CDR1 KGHSH and CDR2 LQKENI. The CDR3 runs to 16 residues. The CDR3 nucleotides read TGTGCCAGCTCACAGGGGACAGGGACCCTGAACACTGAAGCTTTCTTT. Translation gives CASSQGTGTLNTEAFF.

The chain uses TRBV19 and TRBJ2-7; 7 positions match TRBD2. There are 14 residues in the CDR3. The germline gives CDR1 LNHDA, CDR2 SQIVND (reference sequence). Trimming removed 4 bases from V and 2 bases from J; junction bases left unmatched: 5. CDR3 DNA sequence: TGTGCCAGTAGTACTACTAGCGCGACCTACGAGCAGTACTTC. It codes for CASSTTSATYEQYF.

The J gene is TRBJ1-1, the V gene TRBV29-1; 9 bases are a match to TRBD1. This CDR3 comprises 11 residues. Losses at the gene ends were 6 bases for V and 7 bases for J; bases not matched to a gene: 3. Germline CDR1 reads SQVTM; CDR2 reads ANQGSEA. CDR3 loop: CSVDRGLEAFF. CDR3 sequence (DNA): TGCAGCGTGGACAGGGGACTTGAAGCTTTCTTT.

The chain recombines TRBV7-9 with TRBJ2-3; 12 nucleotides agree with TRBD2. The germline CDR1 and CDR2 sequences are SEHNR and FQNEAQ (reference sequence). This CDR3 contains 15 residues. The V gene end was trimmed by 5 bases and the J gene end by 6 bases; junction bases not matched to a gene: 6. DNA for the CDR3: TGTGCCAGCAGCCGCCGGACTAGCGGGGAGGATACGCAGTATTTT. As protein: CASSRRTSGEDTQYF.

The rearrangement uses TRBV7-6 and TRBJ1-3; possible D gene TRBD1, 6 bases. The length of the CDR3 is 15 residues. Trimming stripped 6 bases from V and 0 bases from J, with 12 bases between. Germline CDR1 SGHVS, CDR2 FNYEAQ. This chain's CDR3 is CASSRGGSSGNTIYF. CDR3 coding DNA: TGTGCCAGCAGTAGGGGGGGGAGCTCTGGAAACACCATATATTTT.

The V and J genes are TRBV19 and TRBJ2-2, with TRBD2 matching over 13 bases. Trimming cost V 10 bases and J 5 bases; bases outside gene matches: 13. Germline loops: CDR1 LNHDA, CDR2 SQIVND (reference sequence). CDR3 length equals 17 residues. The CDR3 protein is CATRTGTSGKDTGELFF. The CDR3 region has the DNA TGTGCCACTCGAACCGGGACTAGCGGGAAAGATACCGGGGAGCTGTTTTTT.

The rearrangement uses TRBV29-1 and TRBJ1-5; 9 nucleotides line up with TRBD1. CDR1 SQVTM and CDR2 ANQGSEA come from the germline V gene. The V gene end was trimmed by 4 bases and the J gene end by 6 bases; junction bases not matched to a gene: 10. This CDR3 is 15 amino acids long. The CDR3 DNA sequence: TGCAGCGTTGGTTTTCACAGGGGGCAAGGTCAGCCCCAGCATTTT. Protein product: CSVGFHRGQGQPQHF.

The CDR3 DNA sequence: TGTGCCAGCAGTTCCACACTAGCGGGAGGGGTCCACGAGCAGTACTTC. This encodes CASSSTLAGGVHEQYF. The V call is TRBV6-5, the J call TRBJ2-7; TRBD2 agrees at 13 bases. Germline V gives CDR1 MNHEY, CDR2 SVGAGI. Losses at the gene ends were 4 bases for V and 5 bases for J; bases not matched to a gene: 8. This CDR3 spans 16 amino acids.

This chain joins TRBV29-1 and TRBJ2-7, with 7 bases lining up with TRBD2. Germline V CDR1 and CDR2: SQVTM, ANQGSEA. The CDR3 has 13 residues. The V and J ends lost 2 bases and 4 bases, in that order; junction bases with no gene match: 5. In nucleotides, the CDR3 is TGCAGCGTTGAAAGCGGGACCGGGTACGAGCAGTACTTC. It specifies CSVESGTGYEQYF.

The chain employs TRBV7-9 and TRBJ2-5; a weak D match, TRBD1 (5 bases). The germline V gene encodes CDR1 SEHNR and CDR2 FQNEAQ (reference sequence). The CDR3 is 16 residues long. Deletions cut 4 bases from V and 1 base from J, with 16 bases between. The CDR3 region is CASSWNQGPFQETQYF. CDR3 sequence (DNA): TGTGCCAGCAGCTGGAATCAGGGCCCCTTCCAAGAGACCCAGTACTTC.

This chain uses TRBV5-8 with TRBJ2-5, with 9 bases that match TRBD1. The end of the DNA is better explained by TRBJ2-7, so the J call may be wrong. Germline CDR1 SGHTS, CDR2 YDEGEE. The CDR3 runs to 14 residues. CDR3 in amino acids: CASSPRTGAYEQYF. The CDR3 bases are TGTGCCAGCAGCCCACGGACAGGGGCCTACGAGCAGTACTTC.

This CDR3 is CASSRAGAGDNGNEQFF. The CDR3 nucleotides read TGCGCCAGCAGCCGGGCCGGGGCGGGGGATAACGGGAATGAGCAGTTCTTC. V gene TRBV5-1 combines with J gene TRBJ2-1, with 7 bases identical to TRBD2. The CDR3 has 17 amino acids. V lost 4 bases, J lost 7 bases, and 17 bases stayed unmatched. Germline V gene sequence: CDR1 SGHRS, CDR2 YFSETQ.

A single count supports this clone. The rearrangement links TRBV19 to TRBJ1-1; D is perhaps TRBD1 (6 bases). With 7 bases removed from V and 7 bases from J, the gap between germline ends came to 13 bases. Germline V CDR1 and CDR2: LNHDA, SQIVND (reference sequence). The CDR3 extends over 12 amino acids. This CDR3 is CASKVGGGEAFF. CDR3 DNA sequence: TGTGCCAGTAAAGTGGGAGGGGGTGAAGCTTTCTTT.

The chain recombines TRBV5-1 with TRBJ2-5, with 11 bases identical to TRBD2. CDR1 and CDR2 from the germline V gene are SGHRS and YFSETQ. V shed 4 bases and J 2 bases; nucleotides not matched to a gene: 7. CDR3 length equals 16 residues. This CDR3 is CASSTLPSGGQETQYF. The CDR3 nucleotides read TGCGCCAGCAGCACGCTCCCTAGCGGGGGGCAAGAGACCCAGTACTTC.

The chain links TRBV6-6 to TRBJ1-2; D unclear. V dropped 5 bases and J dropped 8 bases, with 9 bases sitting between them. Looked up from germline, CDR1 is MNHNY and CDR2 is SVGAGI (reference sequence). CDR3 length equals 11 residues. The CDR3 sequence is CASSIYGGYTF. CDR3 DNA: TGTGCCAGCAGTATTTACGGGGGCTACACCTTC.

The chain couples TRBV5-1 to TRBJ2-5, with D possibly being TRBD2 (6 bases). Gene TRBJ2-7 matches the end of the DNA better, so the J call may be wrong. The V gene's germline CDR1 is SGHRS and CDR2 YFSETQ. The CDR3 consists of 15 residues. The CDR3 here is CASSLGAGSSYEQYF. DNA of the CDR3: TGCGCCAGCAGCTTGGGTGCGGGGAGCTCCTACGAGCAGTACTTC.

The rearrangement joins TRBV6-1 to TRBJ2-7; 9 positions match TRBD2. With V trimmed by 8 bases and J by 3 bases, 11 bases remained unmatched. From germline, CDR1 is MNHNS and CDR2 SASEGT. The CDR3 has 15 amino acids. CDR3 nucleotides: TGTGCCAGCGGCGGGGTTGCGGGGGGGAACTACGAGCAGTACTTC. Its protein product is CASGGVAGGNYEQYF.

The J gene is TRBJ1-4, the V gene TRBV27, with TRBD1 identical over 7 bases. The V segment lost 3 bases and the J segment 5 bases; nucleotides outside the gene matches: 6. The CDR3 runs to 15 residues. Germline CDR1 reads MNHEY; CDR2 reads SMNVEV (reference sequence). The CDR3 sequence is CASSFRGRGNEKLFF. The CDR3 DNA is TGTGCCAGCAGTTTTAGGGGCAGGGGGAATGAAAAACTGTTTTTT. Filled out from reference TRBV27 and TRBJ1-4, the complete variable domain reads EAQVTQNPRYLITVTGKKLTVTCSQNMNHEYMSWYRQDPGLGLRQIYYSMNVEVTDKGDVPEGYKVSRKEKRNFPLILESPSPNQTSLYFCASSFRGRGNEKLFFGSGTQLSVL.

The CDR3 DNA follows: TGTGCCAGTCACCAGGGGGCAGGCACTGAAGCTTTCTTT. As protein: CASHQGAGTEAFF. The rearrangement uses TRBV19 and TRBJ1-1; 8 nucleotides agree with TRBD1. The V gene's germline CDR1 is LNHDA and CDR2 SQIVND (reference sequence). The CDR3 is 13 amino acids. Losses at the gene ends were 8 bases for V and 4 bases for J; bases not matched to a gene: 6.